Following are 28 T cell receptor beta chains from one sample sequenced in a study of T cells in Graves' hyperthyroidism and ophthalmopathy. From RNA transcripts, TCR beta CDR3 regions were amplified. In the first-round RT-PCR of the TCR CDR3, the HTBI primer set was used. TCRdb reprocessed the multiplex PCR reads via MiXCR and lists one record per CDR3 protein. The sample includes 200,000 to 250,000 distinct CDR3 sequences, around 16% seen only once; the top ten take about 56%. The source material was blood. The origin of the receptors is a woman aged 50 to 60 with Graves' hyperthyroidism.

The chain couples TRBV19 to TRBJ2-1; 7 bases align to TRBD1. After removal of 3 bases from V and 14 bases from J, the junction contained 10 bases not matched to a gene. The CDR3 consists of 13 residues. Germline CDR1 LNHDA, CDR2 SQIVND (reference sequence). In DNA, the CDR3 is TGTGCCAGTAGTATTCGGGCAGACACAGGGGAGTTCTTC. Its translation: CASSIRADTGEFF.

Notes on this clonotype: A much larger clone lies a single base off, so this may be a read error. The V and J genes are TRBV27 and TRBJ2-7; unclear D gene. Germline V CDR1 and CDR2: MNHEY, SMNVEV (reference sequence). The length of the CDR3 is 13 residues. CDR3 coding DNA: TGTACCAGCAGTTTATTTTCTGGGGTTGGGCAGTACTTC. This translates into CTSSLFSGVGQYF.

The CDR3 DNA follows: TGTGCCAGCAGTCCCCGGGACAGCCCAGGAACTGAAGCTTTCTTT. It encodes CASSPRDSPGTEAFF. This chain links TRBV6-1 with TRBJ1-1; 7 nucleotides match TRBD1. The ends lost 5 bases at V and 5 bases at J; junction bases unmatched: 11. Germline V lookup: CDR1 MNHNS, CDR2 SASEGT. The CDR3 runs 15 residues.

The CDR3 loop is CASSQARFHQYF. CDR3 sequence (DNA): TGTGCCAGCAGCCAAGCTCGCTTCCACCAGTACTTC. The V gene is TRBV14, the J gene TRBJ2-5, with D unclear. Germline V gene sequence: CDR1 SGHDN, CDR2 FVKESK. Trimming cost V 1 base and J 10 bases, with 10 bases left between them. CDR3 length: 12 amino acids.

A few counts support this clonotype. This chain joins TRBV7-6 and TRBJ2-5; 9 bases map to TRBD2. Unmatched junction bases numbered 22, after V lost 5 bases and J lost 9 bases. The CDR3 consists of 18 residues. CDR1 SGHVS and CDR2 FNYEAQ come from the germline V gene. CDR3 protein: CASSLDTATSGQLEAQYF. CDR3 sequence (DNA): TGTGCCAGCAGCCTAGACACAGCGACTAGCGGCCAACTGGAGGCCCAGTACTTC.

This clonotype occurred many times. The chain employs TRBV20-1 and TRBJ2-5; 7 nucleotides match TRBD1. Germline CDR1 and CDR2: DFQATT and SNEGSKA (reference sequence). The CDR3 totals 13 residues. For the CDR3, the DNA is TGCAGCGAGGGGGCCCCCCCCGGGGAGACCCAGTACTTC. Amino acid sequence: CSEGAPPGETQYF.

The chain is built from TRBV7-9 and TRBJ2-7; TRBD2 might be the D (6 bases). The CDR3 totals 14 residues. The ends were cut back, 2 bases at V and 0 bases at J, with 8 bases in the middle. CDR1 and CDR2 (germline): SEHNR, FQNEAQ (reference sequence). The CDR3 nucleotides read TGTGCCAGCAGCTTATGGCGGGACTCCTACGAGCAGTACTTC. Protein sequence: CASSLWRDSYEQYF.

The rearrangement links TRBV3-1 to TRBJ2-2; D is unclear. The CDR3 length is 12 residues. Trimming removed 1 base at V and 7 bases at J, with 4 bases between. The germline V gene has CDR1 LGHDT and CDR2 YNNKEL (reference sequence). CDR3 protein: CASSQVLGELFF. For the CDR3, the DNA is TGTGCCAGCAGCCAAGTCCTCGGGGAGCTGTTTTTT.

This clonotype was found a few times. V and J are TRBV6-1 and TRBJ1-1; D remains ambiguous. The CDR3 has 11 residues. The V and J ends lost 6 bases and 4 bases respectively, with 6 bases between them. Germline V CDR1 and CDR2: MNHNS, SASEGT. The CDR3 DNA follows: TGTGCCAGCAGGGAAAGCACTGAAGCTTTCTTT. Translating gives CASRESTEAFF.

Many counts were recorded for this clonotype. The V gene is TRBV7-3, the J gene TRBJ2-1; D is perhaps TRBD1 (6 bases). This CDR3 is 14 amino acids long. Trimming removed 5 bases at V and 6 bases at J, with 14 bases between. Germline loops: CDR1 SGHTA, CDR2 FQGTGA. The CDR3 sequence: CASSPRVQGNEQFF. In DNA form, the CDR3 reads TGTGCCAGCAGCCCCCGTGTACAGGGCAATGAGCAGTTCTTC.

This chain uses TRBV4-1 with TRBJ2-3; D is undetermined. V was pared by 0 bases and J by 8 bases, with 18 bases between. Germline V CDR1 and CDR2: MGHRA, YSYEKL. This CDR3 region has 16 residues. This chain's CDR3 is CASSQDGEGMTRTQYF. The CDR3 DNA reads TGCGCCAGCAGCCAAGATGGGGAAGGGATGACCCGTACGCAGTATTTT.

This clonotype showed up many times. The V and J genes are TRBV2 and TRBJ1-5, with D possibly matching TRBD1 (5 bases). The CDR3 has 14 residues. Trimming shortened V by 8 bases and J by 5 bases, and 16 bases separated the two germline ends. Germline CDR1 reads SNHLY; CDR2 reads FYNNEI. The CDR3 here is CASAGLVGDQPQHF. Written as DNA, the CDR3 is TGTGCCAGCGCCGGGTTGGTGGGGGATCAGCCCCAGCATTTT.

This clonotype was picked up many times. The DNA of the CDR3 is TGTGCCAGCAGCTTAGACCCATTCGGGGAGCAGTTCTTC. It codes for CASSLDPFGEQFF. The J gene is TRBJ2-1, the V gene TRBV11-2; no reliable D call. Trimming left V 0 bases short and J 10 bases short, with 10 bases between. CDR3 length: 13 residues. The germline V gene encodes CDR1 SGHAT and CDR2 FQNNGV.

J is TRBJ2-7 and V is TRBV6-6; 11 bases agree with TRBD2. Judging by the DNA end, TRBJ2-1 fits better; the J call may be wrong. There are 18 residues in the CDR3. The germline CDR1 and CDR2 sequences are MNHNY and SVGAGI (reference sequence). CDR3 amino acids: CASSYSVPGTSGTYEQFF. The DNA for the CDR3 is TGTGCCAGCAGTTACTCGGTCCCCGGGACTAGCGGCACCTACGAGCAGTTCTTC.

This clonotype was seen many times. The CDR3 sequence is CASSLDPGALEYF. DNA for the CDR3: TGTGCCAGCAGCTTAGATCCCGGGGCCCTCGAGTACTTC. This chain joins TRBV11-2 and TRBJ2-5; D might be TRBD1 or TRBD2, each matching 5 bases. Germline V lookup: CDR1 SGHAT, CDR2 FQNNGV. The CDR3 runs 13 residues. V was trimmed by 0 bases and J by 12 bases, leaving 14 bases between them.

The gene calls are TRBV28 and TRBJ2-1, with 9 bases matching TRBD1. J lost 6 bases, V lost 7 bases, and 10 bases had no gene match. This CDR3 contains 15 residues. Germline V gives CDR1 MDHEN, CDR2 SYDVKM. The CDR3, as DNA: TGTGCCAGCAATATGCCGGGACAGGGTTCCAATGAGCAGTTCTTC. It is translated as CASNMPGQGSNEQFF.

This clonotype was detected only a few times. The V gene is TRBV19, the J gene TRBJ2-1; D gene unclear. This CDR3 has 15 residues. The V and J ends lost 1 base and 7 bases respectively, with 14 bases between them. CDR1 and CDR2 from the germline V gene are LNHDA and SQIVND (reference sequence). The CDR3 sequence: CASSIGLGLQNEQFF. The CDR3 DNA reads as TGTGCCAGTAGTATAGGACTCGGGCTGCAAAATGAGCAGTTCTTC.

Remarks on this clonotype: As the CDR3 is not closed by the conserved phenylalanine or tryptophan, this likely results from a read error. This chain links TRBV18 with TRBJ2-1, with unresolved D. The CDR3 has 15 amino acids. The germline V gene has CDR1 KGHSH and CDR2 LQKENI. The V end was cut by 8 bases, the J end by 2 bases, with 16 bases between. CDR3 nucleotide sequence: TGTGCCAGCGGCCAAGACTCGCCGACCTACAATGAGCAGTTCTCC. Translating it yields CASGQDSPTYNEQFS.

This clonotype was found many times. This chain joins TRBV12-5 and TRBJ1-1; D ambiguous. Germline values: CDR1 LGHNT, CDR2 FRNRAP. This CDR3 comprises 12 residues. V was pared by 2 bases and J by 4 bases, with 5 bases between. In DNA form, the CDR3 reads TGTGCTAGTGGTTTGCAGTCCACTGAAGCTTTCTTT. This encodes CASGLQSTEAFF.

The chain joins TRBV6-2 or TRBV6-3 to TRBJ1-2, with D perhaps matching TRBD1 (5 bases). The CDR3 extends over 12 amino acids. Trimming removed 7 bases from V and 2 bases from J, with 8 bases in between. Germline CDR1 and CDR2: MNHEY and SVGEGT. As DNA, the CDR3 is TGTGCCAGCATTGGGGACAACTATGGCTACACCTTC. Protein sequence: CASIGDNYGYTF.

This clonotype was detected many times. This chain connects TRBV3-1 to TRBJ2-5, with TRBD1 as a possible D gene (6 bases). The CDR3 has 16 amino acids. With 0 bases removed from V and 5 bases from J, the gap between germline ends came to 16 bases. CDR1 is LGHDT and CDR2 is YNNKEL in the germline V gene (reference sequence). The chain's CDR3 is CASSQDQWGRGETQYF. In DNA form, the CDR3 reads TGTGCCAGCAGCCAAGATCAATGGGGGCGCGGTGAGACCCAGTACTTC.

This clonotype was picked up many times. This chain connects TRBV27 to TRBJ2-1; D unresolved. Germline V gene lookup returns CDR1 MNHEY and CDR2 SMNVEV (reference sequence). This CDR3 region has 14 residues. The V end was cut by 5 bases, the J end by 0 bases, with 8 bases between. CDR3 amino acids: CASSMTDSYNEQFF. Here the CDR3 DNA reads TGTGCCAGCAGTATGACGGACTCCTACAATGAGCAGTTCTTC.

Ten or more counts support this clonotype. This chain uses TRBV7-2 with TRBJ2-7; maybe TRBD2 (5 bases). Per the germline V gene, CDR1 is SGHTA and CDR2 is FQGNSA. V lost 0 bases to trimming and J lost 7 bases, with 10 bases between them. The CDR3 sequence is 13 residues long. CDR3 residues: CASSLAPREEQYF. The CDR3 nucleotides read TGTGCCAGCAGCTTAGCGCCTCGGGAAGAGCAGTACTTC.

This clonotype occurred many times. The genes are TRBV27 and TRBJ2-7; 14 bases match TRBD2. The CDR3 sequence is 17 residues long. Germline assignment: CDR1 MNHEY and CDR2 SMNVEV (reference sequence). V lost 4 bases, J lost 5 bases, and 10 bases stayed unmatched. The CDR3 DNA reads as TGTGCCAGCAGTTCTTCCGGGACTAGCGGGAGCAGGGACGAGCAGTACTTC. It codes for CASSSSGTSGSRDEQYF.

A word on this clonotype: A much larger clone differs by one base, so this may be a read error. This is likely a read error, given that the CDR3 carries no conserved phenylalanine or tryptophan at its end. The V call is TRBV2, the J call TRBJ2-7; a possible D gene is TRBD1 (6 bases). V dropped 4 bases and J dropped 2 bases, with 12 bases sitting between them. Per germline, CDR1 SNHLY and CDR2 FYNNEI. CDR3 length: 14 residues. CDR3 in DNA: TGTGCCAGCAGTGCCGGACAGCATCCCTACGAGCAGTACCTC. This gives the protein CASSAGQHPYEQYL.

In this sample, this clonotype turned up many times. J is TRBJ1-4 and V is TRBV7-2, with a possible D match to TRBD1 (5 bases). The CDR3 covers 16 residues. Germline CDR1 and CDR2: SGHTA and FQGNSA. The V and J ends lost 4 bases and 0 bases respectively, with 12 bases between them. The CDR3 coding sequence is TGTGCCAGCAGCTGGGGACGGCATGCAACTAATGAAAAACTGTTTTTT. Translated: CASSWGRHATNEKLFF.

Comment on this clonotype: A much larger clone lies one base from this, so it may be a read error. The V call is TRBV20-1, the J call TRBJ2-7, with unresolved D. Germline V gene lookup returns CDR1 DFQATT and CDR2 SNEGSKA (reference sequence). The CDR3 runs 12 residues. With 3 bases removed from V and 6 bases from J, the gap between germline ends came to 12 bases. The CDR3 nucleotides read TGCAGTGCTAGTTCGGGCGGCCGCGAGCAGTACTTC. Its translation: CSASSGGREQYF.

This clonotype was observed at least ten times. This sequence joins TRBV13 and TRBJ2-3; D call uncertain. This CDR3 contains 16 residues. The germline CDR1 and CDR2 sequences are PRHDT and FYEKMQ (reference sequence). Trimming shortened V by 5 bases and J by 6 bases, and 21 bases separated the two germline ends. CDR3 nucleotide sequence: TGTGCCAGCAGCCGTCGTGTTGCGGCTTCGAGGGATACGCAGTATTTT. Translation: CASSRRVAASRDTQYF.